This is a list of T cell receptor beta chains from one sample in a study of T cell responses to AZD1222 COVID-19 vaccine. Produced via immunoSEQ multiplex PCR; TCRdb's table is partial and in-frame only. The table lists fewer than 200,000 clones, 88% of them singletons. The sequencing here drew on peripheral blood, taken 28 days after the second AZD1222 dose. The source of these receptors is an adult who received the AZD1222 COVID-19 vaccine. CDR3s include the opening cysteine and the closing phenylalanine or tryptophan. Fields, in order: CDR3 protein, CDR3 DNA, J gene, D gene, clone size, V gene. D genes are given only for firm matches. Clone size is given for some rows only: seen once, a few or many times, or a class if the clone is expanded.

CDR3 protein: CASKGADTGELFF
CDR3 DNA: TGTGCCAGCAAGGGGGCAGACACCGGGGAGCTGTTTTTT
J gene: TRBJ2-2
D gene: TRBD1
clone size: NA
V gene: TRBV6-5

CDR3 protein: CATDRSQNEQFF
CDR3 DNA: TGTGCCACTGACCGGAGCCAAAATGAGCAGTTCTTC
J gene: TRBJ2-1
D gene: NA
clone size: NA
V gene: TRBV6-5

CDR3 protein: CASSPLGNSYEQYF
CDR3 DNA: TGTGCCAGCAGCCCCTTGGGAAACTCCTACGAGCAGTACTTC
J gene: TRBJ2-7
D gene: NA
clone size: NA
V gene: TRBV5-8

CDR3 protein: CASSLGVAGGNEQFF
CDR3 DNA: TGCGCCAGCAGCTTGGGGGTAGCGGGAGGGAATGAGCAGTTCTTC
J gene: TRBJ2-1
D gene: TRBD2
clone size: NA
V gene: TRBV5-1

CDR3 protein: CASSQYRSQETQYF
CDR3 DNA: TGCGCCAGCAGTCAATACAGGTCCCAAGAGACCCAGTACTTC
J gene: TRBJ2-5
D gene: NA
clone size: NA
V gene: TRBV23-1

CDR3 protein: CASSLASGSNYGYTF
CDR3 DNA: TGTGCCAGCAGCTTAGCGTCAGGCTCAAACTATGGCTACACCTTC
J gene: TRBJ1-2
D gene: NA
clone size: NA
V gene: TRBV7-2

CDR3 protein: CASSGQVPHEQYF
CDR3 DNA: TGTGCCAGCAGTGGACAGGTTCCGCACGAGCAGTACTTC
J gene: TRBJ2-7
D gene: TRBD1
clone size: few
V gene: TRBV11-1

CDR3 protein: CASSRQGLNTEAFF
CDR3 DNA: TGTGCCAGCAGTCGACAGGGCCTGAACACTGAAGCTTTCTTT
J gene: TRBJ1-1
D gene: TRBD1
clone size: NA
V gene: TRBV25-1

CDR3 protein: CASTLTGAAGSPLHF
CDR3 DNA: TGTGCCAGCACCCTAACGGGAGCAGCGGGGTCACCCCTCCACTTT
J gene: TRBJ1-6
D gene: NA
clone size: NA
V gene: TRBV7-8

CDR3 protein: CASSLRRLNIQYF
CDR3 DNA: TGTGCCAGCAGCCTAAGACGGTTAAACATTCAGTACTTC
J gene: TRBJ2-4
D gene: NA
clone size: NA
V gene: TRBV14

CDR3 protein: CASSYEGQSSYEQYF
CDR3 DNA: TGTGCCAGCAGTTACGAAGGGCAGAGCTCCTACGAGCAGTACTTC
J gene: TRBJ2-7
D gene: NA
clone size: few
V gene: TRBV6-2/TRBV6-3

CDR3 protein: CASSSWGELFF
CDR3 DNA: TGTGCCAGCAGCTCATGGGGCGAGCTGTTCTTC
J gene: TRBJ2-1
D gene: NA
clone size: once
V gene: TRBV11-1

CDR3 protein: CASSRGLAGTDTQYF
CDR3 DNA: TGTGCCAGCAGCCGCGGACTAGCGGGCACAGATACGCAGTATTTT
J gene: TRBJ2-3
D gene: TRBD2
clone size: NA
V gene: TRBV7-2

CDR3 protein: CASSQGGTEYEQYF
CDR3 DNA: TGTGCCAGCAGCCAAGGCGGGACCGAGTACGAGCAGTACTTC
J gene: TRBJ2-7
D gene: NA
clone size: NA
V gene: TRBV3-1/TRBV3-2

CDR3 protein: CASSAREGGNEKLFF
CDR3 DNA: TGTGCCAGCAGCGCAAGGGAGGGAGGGAATGAAAAACTGTTTTTT
J gene: TRBJ1-4
D gene: NA
clone size: once
V gene: TRBV28

CDR3 protein: CASSLSGSTSYEQYF
CDR3 DNA: TGTGCCAGCAGTTTATCAGGGTCAACCTCCTACGAGCAGTACTTC
J gene: TRBJ2-7
D gene: NA
clone size: NA
V gene: TRBV28

CDR3 protein: CASSPANYGYTF
CDR3 DNA: TGTGCCAGCAGTCCGGCAAACTATGGCTACACCTTC
J gene: TRBJ1-2
D gene: NA
clone size: NA
V gene: TRBV28

CDR3 protein: CATQRTGGIEQYF
CDR3 DNA: TGTGCCACCCAAAGGACAGGGGGCATCGAGCAGTACTTC
J gene: TRBJ2-7
D gene: TRBD1
clone size: few
V gene: TRBV2

CDR3 protein: CASSSGAPHEQYF
CDR3 DNA: TGTGCCAGCAGCTCCGGGGCCCCCCACGAGCAGTACTTC
J gene: TRBJ2-7
D gene: NA
clone size: NA
V gene: TRBV28

CDR3 protein: CASSPTGGNTGELFF
CDR3 DNA: TGTGCCAGCAGCCCTACTGGGGGCAACACCGGGGAGCTGTTTTTT
J gene: TRBJ2-2
D gene: NA
clone size: NA
V gene: TRBV5-4

CDR3 protein: CASRAGATGGNQPQHF
CDR3 DNA: TGTGCCAGCAGGGCGGGGGCGACAGGCGGCAATCAGCCCCAGCATTTT
J gene: TRBJ1-5
D gene: NA
clone size: few
V gene: TRBV28

CDR3 protein: CASSSTGGTGELFF
CDR3 DNA: TGTGCCAGCAGTTCGACTGGGGGGACCGGGGAGCTGTTTTTT
J gene: TRBJ2-2
D gene: NA
clone size: once
V gene: TRBV6-5

CDR3 protein: CASSPRLAGEKVEQFF
CDR3 DNA: TGCGCCAGCAGCCCCCGACTAGCGGGAGAGAAGGTTGAGCAGTTCTTC
J gene: TRBJ2-1
D gene: TRBD2
clone size: NA
V gene: TRBV4-1

CDR3 protein: CASSETGRGNTIYF
CDR3 DNA: TGTGCCAGCAGCGAGACAGGGAGAGGAAACACCATATATTTT
J gene: TRBJ1-3
D gene: NA
clone size: NA
V gene: TRBV21-1

CDR3 protein: CASSLQVFF
CDR3 DNA: TGTGCCAGCAGCCTCCAGGTTTTCTTT
J gene: TRBJ1-1
D gene: NA
clone size: NA
V gene: TRBV21-1

CDR3 protein: CASSQGHPGTGGLGKLFF
CDR3 DNA: TGTGCCAGCAGCCAAGGCCACCCCGGGACAGGGGGACTCGGAAAACTGTTTTTT
J gene: TRBJ1-4
D gene: TRBD1
clone size: NA
V gene: TRBV3-1/TRBV3-2

CDR3 protein: CASSQLKQGSKDQPQHF
CDR3 DNA: TGTGCCAGCAGCCAATTAAAACAGGGGAGTAAGGATCAGCCCCAGCATTTT
J gene: TRBJ1-5
D gene: TRBD1
clone size: NA
V gene: TRBV4-2

CDR3 protein: CASSYSDGGIETQYF
CDR3 DNA: TGTGCCAGCAGTTACTCAGACGGCGGGATTGAGACCCAGTACTTC
J gene: TRBJ2-5
D gene: NA
clone size: NA
V gene: TRBV6-2/TRBV6-3

CDR3 protein: CASSRTGGTEAFF
CDR3 DNA: TGTGCCAGCAGCCGGACAGGCGGAACTGAAGCTTTCTTT
J gene: TRBJ1-1
D gene: TRBD1
clone size: NA
V gene: TRBV5-4

CDR3 protein: CASSLGTGGFNQPQHF
CDR3 DNA: TGTGCCAGCAGCTTAGGGACAGGGGGTTTCAATCAGCCCCAGCATTTT
J gene: TRBJ1-5
D gene: TRBD1
clone size: NA
V gene: TRBV7-2

CDR3 protein: CAWSVGPRKNIQYF
CDR3 DNA: TGTGCCTGGAGTGTAGGGCCCCGCAAAAACATTCAGTACTTC
J gene: TRBJ2-4
D gene: NA
clone size: NA
V gene: TRBV30

CDR3 protein: CASSPRGRPRAQGEQYF
CDR3 DNA: TGTGCCAGTAGTCCTCGAGGGAGACCCCGGGCTCAGGGCGAGCAGTACTTC
J gene: TRBJ2-7
D gene: NA
clone size: once
V gene: TRBV19

CDR3 protein: CAWRNGRRVGNEQYF
CDR3 DNA: TGTGCCTGGAGGAACGGGCGGAGAGTTGGGAACGAGCAGTACTTC
J gene: TRBJ2-7
D gene: NA
clone size: NA
V gene: TRBV30

CDR3 protein: CASSQGSEQPQHF
CDR3 DNA: TGTGCCAGCAGCCAAGGCAGTGAGCAGCCCCAGCATTTT
J gene: TRBJ1-5
D gene: NA
clone size: NA
V gene: TRBV3-1/TRBV3-2

CDR3 protein: CASSYSGPGYEQYF
CDR3 DNA: TGTGCCAGCAGCTATAGCGGGCCAGGCTACGAGCAGTACTTC
J gene: TRBJ2-7
D gene: TRBD2
clone size: NA
V gene: TRBV7-3

CDR3 protein: CASSEVLETEAFF
CDR3 DNA: TGTGCCAGCAGTGAAGTGCTTGAGACTGAAGCTTTCTTT
J gene: TRBJ1-1
D gene: NA
clone size: NA
V gene: TRBV6-1

CDR3 protein: CASSRTPDSGTSYNEQFF
CDR3 DNA: TGTGCCAGCAGTCGCACCCCGGATAGCGGAACCTCCTACAATGAGCAGTTCTTC
J gene: TRBJ2-1
D gene: NA
clone size: NA
V gene: TRBV27

CDR3 protein: CASSIDMETQYF
CDR3 DNA: TGTGCCAGTAGCATCGACATGGAGACCCAGTACTTC
J gene: TRBJ2-5
D gene: NA
clone size: NA
V gene: TRBV19

CDR3 protein: CASSRVRGPLYEQYF
CDR3 DNA: TGCGCCAGCAGTCGAGTCAGGGGACCCCTCTACGAGCAGTACTTC
J gene: TRBJ2-7
D gene: NA
clone size: NA
V gene: TRBV23-1

CDR3 protein: CSTGTGGDEQYF
CDR3 DNA: TGCAGCACCGGGACAGGGGGTGACGAGCAGTACTTC
J gene: TRBJ2-7
D gene: TRBD1
clone size: NA
V gene: TRBV29-1